The rows below give T cell receptor beta chains drawn from one sample of a study of control samples from healthy donors and cancer patients. The assay was immunoSEQ multiplex PCR, and TCRdb's table has in-frame clones only and misses some. The table has 90,000 to 100,000 clones, around three quarters seen once. Source material: blood. These receptors all stem from a woman aged 30 to 39 in good health. Both conserved end residues are part of each CDR3. A D gene is named only where the DNA matches it firmly. For some rows the clone size is stated as once, few or many, or as a class when expanded; others skip it.

d_gene,v_gene,j_gene,abundance,CDR3nt,CDR3aa
TRBD1,TRBV7-8,TRBJ1-2,.,TGTGCCAGCAGCTTAGATCCGGGACAGGACTATGGCTACACCTTC,CASSLDPGQDYGYTF
.,TRBV6-5,TRBJ1-3,once,TGTGCCAGCAGTCTAAAATATGGGGGGCCAGACACCATATATTTT,CASSLKYGGPDTIYF
.,TRBV10-3,TRBJ1-5,.,TGTGCCATCAGCAGCAGCAATCAGCCCCAGCATTTT,CAISSSNQPQHF
TRBD1,TRBV18,TRBJ1-2,.,TGTGCCAGCTCACAAGGACAGGGATCACGTCATGGCTACACCTTC,CASSQGQGSRHGYTF
TRBD2,TRBV6-5,TRBJ2-7,once,TGTGCCAGCAGTTACTCTAGCGGGGCAACCTACGAGCAGTACTTC,CASSYSSGATYEQYF
.,TRBV5-4,TRBJ2-7,.,TGTGCCAGCAGCTTGGAAGCAGCCTACGAGCAGTACTTC,CASSLEAAYEQYF
.,TRBV6-5,TRBJ1-2,.,TGTGCCAGCAGTTACTCGGTCGTAGCTAACTATGGCTACACCTTC,CASSYSVVANYGYTF
.,TRBV6-5,TRBJ1-1,.,TGTGCCAGCAGTTACTCTACTGACCCTCACACTGAAGCTTTCTTT,CASSYSTDPHTEAFF
.,TRBV10-2,TRBJ1-1,once,TGCGCCAGCAGAGCAGGGGACCTAGCTTTCTTT,CASRAGDLAFF
TRBD1,TRBV7-2,TRBJ1-2,.,TGTGCCAGCAGCTTGACAGGGGGCATTTATGGCTACACCTTC,CASSLTGGIYGYTF
.,TRBV9,TRBJ2-3,.,TGTGCCAGCAGCGTAGGCGCCTGGGGGAGCACAGATACGCAGTATTTT,CASSVGAWGSTDTQYF
.,TRBV13,TRBJ1-1,.,TGTGTCAGCAGCTCAGAACAGAGGGAAGCTTTCTTT,CVSSSEQREAFF
.,TRBV13,TRBJ2-7,.,TGTGCCAGCAGCTTACGGGCCGCTTACTACGAGCAGTACTTC,CASSLRAAYYEQYF
.,TRBV29-1,TRBJ1-2,few,TGCAGCGTCCCGGGCCGGGGGGTGGATGGCTACACCTTC,CSVPGRGVDGYTF
.,TRBV21-1,TRBJ1-6,once,TGTGCCAGCAGCAAAGGGGTCACAGGGGGCTATAATTCACCCCTCCACTTT,CASSKGVTGGYNSPLHF
.,TRBV24-1,TRBJ2-5,.,TGTGCCACCAGTGATCCCGTAGTTAAACACCAAGAGACCCAGTACTTC,CATSDPVVKHQETQYF
.,TRBV21-1,TRBJ1-5,.,TGTGCCAGCAGCCGAGCTAGGGGTGTCAATCAGCCCCAGCATTTT,CASSRARGVNQPQHF
.,TRBV6-7,TRBJ2-1,.,TGTGCCAGCAGTTACGTACCCCCGAAGGGTTTCGGGGCCGAGTGGGACAATGAGCAGTTCTTC,CASSYVPPKGFGAEWDNEQFF
.,TRBV19,TRBJ1-5,.,TGTGCCAGTAGTATAGAAGGGGAAAGGCCCCAGCATTTT,CASSIEGERPQHF
TRBD1,TRBV7-2,TRBJ1-2,.,TGTGCCAGCAGCGCGAGACAGGGTCGTGGCTACACCTTC,CASSARQGRGYTF
.,TRBV7-2,TRBJ2-2,.,TGTGCCAGCAGCGCGGACCTCCGGGACATCTACACCGGGGAGCTGTTTTTT,CASSADLRDIYTGELFF
.,TRBV5-6,TRBJ2-7,few,TGTGCCAGCAGCTTGGTTTCGGCAGAAAAGTACGAGCAGTACTTC,CASSLVSAEKYEQYF
.,TRBV14,TRBJ2-1,few,TGTGCCAGCAGCCAAGATACGGCTAGATTATATGAGCAGTTCTTC,CASSQDTARLYEQFF
.,TRBV4-3,TRBJ1-1,.,TGCGCCAGCAGCCAACAGGCGGACCGGAACACTGAAGCTTTCTTT,CASSQQADRNTEAFF
.,TRBV2,TRBJ1-3,few,TGTGCCAGCATTGGGCCAGGGAGCCCTAACACCATATATTTT,CASIGPGSPNTIYF
TRBD2,TRBV7-2,TRBJ2-7,.,TGTGCCAGCAGCTCTAGCGGGGGGGGACTCTACGAGCAGTACTTC,CASSSSGGGLYEQYF
.,TRBV3-1/TRBV3-2,TRBJ1-1,few,TGTGCCAGCAGCCAAGACTACGAAGCTTTCTTT,CASSQDYEAFF
.,TRBV24-1,TRBJ2-7,.,TGTGCCACCTCAAGAGGGGGCTACGAGCAGTACTTC,CATSRGGYEQYF
TRBD1,TRBV6-5,TRBJ2-3,.,TGTGCCAGCGGGACAGGGTTGGCAGATACGCAGTATTTT,CASGTGLADTQYF
.,TRBV9,TRBJ1-2,.,TGTGCCAGCAGCCCTCAGTCGGCTGCAACCTATGGCTACACCTTC,CASSPQSAATYGYTF
TRBD1,TRBV14,TRBJ1-2,.,TGTGCCAGCAGTCGACAGGGGAACTATGGCTACACCTTC,CASSRQGNYGYTF
TRBD2,TRBV4-2,TRBJ2-1,.,TGTGCCAGCAGCCCGGGGGGCCTAGCGGGGGGAAATGAGCAGTTCTTC,CASSPGGLAGGNEQFF
.,TRBV10-1,TRBJ1-5,few,TGCGCCAGCGTGGGACTCCTATCTCAGCCCCAGCATTTT,CASVGLLSQPQHF
.,TRBV6-5,TRBJ2-7,few,TGTGCCAGCAGACATCTTAGGACTGAGCAGTACTTC,CASRHLRTEQYF
.,TRBV24-1,TRBJ2-7,.,TGTGCCACCCTGGCGGGGCTAGCGAAGGGTAGCGAGCAGTACTTC,CATLAGLAKGSEQYF
TRBD2,TRBV11-2,TRBJ2-1,.,TGTGCCAGCAGCTTTTTGACGGGCGGGGGGGCCCATGAGCAGTTCTTC,CASSFLTGGGAHEQFF
TRBD2,TRBV4-3,TRBJ2-5,.,TGCGCCAGCAGCCAAGATAAGACGGGGGGGCCAGGGGAGACCCAGTACTTC,CASSQDKTGGPGETQYF
.,TRBV6-5,TRBJ2-7,few,TGTGCCAGCAACCGAAGACAGGAGCCCTACGAGCAGTACTTC,CASNRRQEPYEQYF
.,TRBV6-5,TRBJ1-4,.,TGTGCCAGCAGCCACGGGGGCAGACAAAATGAAAAACTGTTTTTT,CASSHGGRQNEKLFF
TRBD1,TRBV7-2,TRBJ2-7,.,TGTGCCAGCAGCTCCCAGACAGGGATCCACGAGCAGTACTTC,CASSSQTGIHEQYF
TRBD1,TRBV11-3,TRBJ2-2,.,TGTGCCAGCAGCTTACACAGGGGCACCGGGGAGCTGTTTTTT,CASSLHRGTGELFF
.,TRBV21-1,TRBJ1-5,.,TGTGCCAGCAGTATAGGTCAGGGGGGCAATCAGCCCCAGCATTTT,CASSIGQGGNQPQHF
.,TRBV29-1,TRBJ1-1,.,TGCAGCGTCGTCCTAGGACGGCTAAAATCGAACACTGAAGCTTTCTTT,CSVVLGRLKSNTEAFF
TRBD1,TRBV28,TRBJ1-3,once,TGTGCCAGCAGTTTTACAGACAGGGACGGAAACACCATATATTTT,CASSFTDRDGNTIYF
.,TRBV2,TRBJ2-5,.,TGTGCCAGCACTGGACCGGCCGGGGAGACCCAGTACTTC,CASTGPAGETQYF
TRBD1,TRBV11-3,TRBJ1-1,.,TGTGCCAGCAGTTCCGTAACAGGGGCCAACACTGAAGCTTTCTTT,CASSSVTGANTEAFF
.,TRBV21-1,TRBJ1-2,.,TGTGCCAGCAGCAAAGAGAGGCCAGCTCGGGGCTATGGCTACACCTTC,CASSKERPARGYGYTF
.,TRBV3-1/TRBV3-2,TRBJ2-5,.,TGTGCCAGCAGCCAAGAGTTGAGATCGGCCCAGTACTTC,CASSQELRSAQYF
.,TRBV6-5,TRBJ1-2,.,TGTGCCAGCAGTTACTCGTCCATCGGGGGCGATGGCTACACCTTC,CASSYSSIGGDGYTF
.,TRBV30,TRBJ2-5,.,TGTGCCTGGAGCGCCGGGACGTTTGTGGAGACCCAGTACTTC,CAWSAGTFVETQYF
TRBD2,TRBV9,TRBJ2-3,.,TGTGCCAGCAGCGTACCCGCGGGGGGTAACACAGATACGCAGTATTTT,CASSVPAGGNTDTQYF
.,TRBV30,TRBJ1-2,.,TGTGCCTGGAGTCATGGGTCTTGGGGCTACACCTTC,CAWSHGSWGYTF
.,TRBV13,TRBJ1-1,.,TGTGCCAGCAGCTTAACCCCCGGCACTGAAGCTTTCTTT,CASSLTPGTEAFF